The 31 T cell receptor beta chains below come from one sample, sequenced in a study of regulatory T cells in long-lasting Graves disease (dated by TCRdb to about 2021). The time point label for this specimen denotes: persistent/refractory GD, antithyroid drugs over 5 years with positive TRAb. RNA was extracted from PBMCs in TRIzol for both TCR sequencing and RNA sequencing. Library preparation was by multiplex PCR. TCRdb lists the instrument as Illumina HiSeq 4000. TCR beta libraries were built with iRepertoire HTBI primers and Arm-PCR amplification of CDR3 regions. TCRdb ran its own pipeline on the public reads, namely fastp trimming at Q25 and MiXCR clone calling, and kept in-frame beta chains. Under each unique CDR3 protein, matching rows form one entry showing the most common genes and DNA. In all, the sample holds some 440,000 distinct CDR3 sequences, and around 21% of those were seen once. The ten largest clones take up 7% to 10% of the sample.

Sequences were derived from peripheral blood mononuclear cells (PBMCs), sampled when the disease was refractory, from a patient treated with antithyroid drugs. These receptors all come from a female donor with Graves disease.

This clonotype was seen at least ten times. The chain recombines TRBV28 with TRBJ1-1; 9 positions agree with TRBD1. Germline V gene sequence: CDR1 MDHEN, CDR2 SYDVKM. CDR3 length: 15 amino acids. Germline trimming cut 5 bases from V and 5 bases from J; bases unmatched to any gene: 9. Here the CDR3 DNA reads TGTGCCAGCAGTGACCGGGACAGGGTCTCTACTGAAGCTTTCTTT. Amino acids: CASSDRDRVSTEAFF.

This clonotype was recorded at least ten times. This sequence joins TRBV6-5 and TRBJ2-7; D assignment may be TRBD1 or TRBD2 (7 bases each). The CDR3 runs 14 residues. CDR1 is MNHEY and CDR2 is SVGAGI in the germline V gene. Between the trimmed V and J ends, which lost 3 bases and 5 bases, there was a span of 14 bases. CDR3 DNA sequence: TGTGCCAGCAGTTATCGGGCAGGGGGGGACGAGCAGTACTTC. Amino acids: CASSYRAGGDEQYF.

The rearrangement links TRBV11-2 to TRBJ2-1; 14 bases are a match to TRBD2. This CDR3 is built from 19 residues. V shed 1 base and J 8 bases; nucleotides not matched to a gene: 13. CDR1 SGHAT and CDR2 FQNNGV come from the germline V gene. CDR3 DNA: TGTGCCAGCAGCTTAGGGGACAGACTAGCGGGAGGGCTATCGCATGAGCAGTTCTTC. Encoded protein: CASSLGDRLAGGLSHEQFF.

This clonotype was picked up many times. The CDR3 sequence: CASGTTEYQETQYF. The CDR3 bases are TGTGCCAGCGGGACCACAGAGTACCAAGAGACCCAGTACTTC. J is TRBJ2-5 and V is TRBV27; the D call may be TRBD1 or TRBD2 (5 bases each). The V and J ends lost 8 bases and 0 bases respectively, with 13 bases between them. Germline-derived CDR1 and CDR2 are MNHEY and SMNVEV (reference sequence). The CDR3 sequence is 14 residues long.

This clonotype was recorded many times. The V call is TRBV28, the J call TRBJ2-6, with 7 bases lining up with TRBD1. Germline lookup yields CDR1 MDHEN and CDR2 SYDVKM. There are 16 residues in the CDR3. After removal of 4 bases from V and 0 bases from J, the junction contained 3 bases not matched to a gene. The CDR3 DNA sequence: TGTGCCAGCAGTTCCGGGACAGCCTCTGGGGCCAACGTCCTGACTTTC. It is translated as CASSSGTASGANVLTF.

The V call is TRBV12-5, the J call TRBJ1-2; TRBD1 might be the D (5 bases). Trimming shortened V by 6 bases and J by 6 bases, and 20 bases separated the two germline ends. CDR3 length equals 15 residues. Germline V lookup: CDR1 LGHNT, CDR2 FRNRAP. The CDR3 DNA is TGTGCTAGTGGCCCACCCGGGGCGGAGACCGATGGCTACACCTTC. Translating gives CASGPPGAETDGYTF.

This sequence joins TRBV29-1 and TRBJ2-7; TRBD2 aligns across 7 bases. The CDR3 covers 15 residues. Per the germline V gene, CDR1 is SQVTM and CDR2 is ANQGSEA. The junction had 9 bases not matched to a gene; V was cut back by 2 bases and J by 2 bases. The CDR3 region is CSVELAAQPPYEQYF. The CDR3 DNA follows: TGCAGCGTTGAACTAGCGGCCCAACCGCCCTACGAGCAGTACTTC.

This clonotype turned up a few times. The V call is TRBV5-1, the J call TRBJ1-2, with 9 bases fitting TRBD1. Germline CDR1 reads SGHRS; CDR2 reads YFSETQ. CDR3 length equals 17 residues. Germline trimming cut 4 bases from V and 0 bases from J; bases unmatched to any gene: 10. The CDR3 here is CASSPGQGPSPNYGYTF. CDR3 nucleotide sequence: TGCGCCAGCAGCCCAGGACAGGGGCCCTCCCCTAACTATGGCTACACCTTC.

CDR3 sequence: CASSQTGTSGNTIYF. The DNA of the CDR3 is TGTGCCAGCAGCCAAACAGGGACCTCTGGAAACACCATATATTTT. This chain connects TRBV3-1 to TRBJ1-3; D is perhaps TRBD1 (6 bases). The CDR3 covers 15 residues. Trimming removed 2 bases from V and 0 bases from J, with 8 bases in between. Germline lookup yields CDR1 LGHDT and CDR2 YNNKEL (reference sequence).

This clonotype was seen a few times. This chain connects TRBV5-6 to TRBJ1-1, with 8 bases matching TRBD1. In germline, CDR1 is SGHDT, CDR2 YYEEEE. The trim removed 5 bases at V and 2 bases at J, leaving 8 bases unmatched. The CDR3 has 15 amino acids. The CDR3 spells CASSLKQGANTEAFF. The CDR3 coding sequence is TGTGCCAGCAGTCTCAAGCAGGGGGCTAACACTGAAGCTTTCTTT.

This clonotype was seen repeatedly, ten times or more. V gene TRBV15 combines with J gene TRBJ2-1; D may match TRBD1 or TRBD2 (5 bases each). CDR1 is LNHNV and CDR2 is YYDKDF in the germline V gene (reference sequence). The V gene lost 6 bases and the J gene lost 5 bases, with 14 bases spanning the gap. The CDR3 covers 14 residues. The CDR3 sequence is CATSLGETDNEQFF. CDR3 sequence (DNA): TGTGCCACCAGTCTGGGGGAGACGGACAATGAGCAGTTCTTC.

The chain uses TRBV18 and TRBJ2-7; no firm D call. The V end lost 3 bases, the J end lost 6 bases, and 9 bases lay between the germline ends. The CDR3 consists of 12 residues. Germline lookup yields CDR1 KGHSH and CDR2 LQKENI. CDR3 sequence reads: CASSPLGGEQYF. The DNA for the CDR3 is TGTGCCAGCTCACCTCTCGGTGGCGAGCAGTACTTC.

The table lists this clonotype with many counts. The CDR3 spells CASSSQGAEKLFF. The CDR3 DNA sequence: TGTGCCAGCAGTTCACAGGGAGCTGAAAAACTGTTTTTT. The V gene is TRBV12-3 or TRBV12-4, the J gene TRBJ1-4, with D tentatively TRBD1 (6 bases). The CDR3 has 13 residues. V was trimmed by 4 bases and J by 7 bases, leaving 10 bases between them.

There are many counts of this clonotype. This chain connects TRBV7-2 to TRBJ1-5, with D hard to call. The CDR3 has 15 amino acids. Germline V gene sequence: CDR1 SGHTA, CDR2 FQGNSA. V lost 6 bases and J lost 3, with 15 bases in between. The CDR3 coding sequence is TGTGCCAGCAGTCTTACTACGGGGAACAATCAGCCCCAGCATTTT. This gives the protein CASSLTTGNNQPQHF.

This clonotype has a count of ten or more. The gene calls are TRBV25-1 and TRBJ1-2; D may be TRBD1 (5 bases). The V end lost 3 bases, the J end lost 4 bases, and 9 bases lay between the germline ends. The CDR3 consists of 13 residues. CDR1 and CDR2 from the germline V gene are MGHDK and SYGVNS. CDR3: CASSETVSYGYTF. The CDR3 DNA follows: TGTGCCAGCAGTGAGACAGTTTCCTATGGCTACACCTTC.

This clonotype has a handful of counts. As the CDR3 is not closed by the conserved phenylalanine or tryptophan, this likely results from a read error. CDR3 nucleotides: TGTGCCACGAAAGAGGTGGGCACTGAAGCTTTCCTT. The encoded protein is CATKEVGTEAFL. The genes are TRBV12-3 or TRBV12-4 and TRBJ1-1, with D unclear. V lost 10 bases and J lost 4, with 13 bases in between. This CDR3 region has 12 residues.

This clonotype appeared a few times. This chain connects TRBV5-1 to TRBJ1-1; the match to TRBD1 covers 9 bases. The germline CDR1 and CDR2 sequences are SGHRS and YFSETQ. This CDR3 has 15 residues. The trim removed 4 bases at V and 0 bases at J, leaving 4 bases unmatched. The CDR3 loop is CASSGTGNVNTEAFF. The CDR3 DNA follows: TGCGCCAGCAGCGGGACAGGGAATGTGAACACTGAAGCTTTCTTT.

This clonotype was seen a handful of times. The gene calls are TRBV20-1 and TRBJ2-7; D is possibly TRBD1 (6 bases). V lost 5 bases and J lost 1, with 9 bases in between. Germline-derived CDR1 and CDR2 are DFQATT and SNEGSKA (reference sequence). CDR3 size: 12 residues. CDR3 nucleotide sequence: TGCAGTGCTCCGGGACATTCCTACGAGCAGTACTTC. Translation gives CSAPGHSYEQYF.

This clonotype came up a few times. This chain uses TRBV6-1 with TRBJ2-5, with D perhaps matching TRBD1 or TRBD2 (5 bases each). This CDR3 has 12 residues. Germline V gene data show CDR1 as MNHNS and CDR2 as SASEGT. Trimming cost V 5 bases and J 6 bases, with 10 bases left between them. The CDR3 region is CASSMGEQTQYF. The DNA for the CDR3 is TGTGCCAGCAGTATGGGGGAACAGACCCAGTACTTC.

At least ten counts were recorded for this clonotype. The chain links TRBV6-2 or TRBV6-3 to TRBJ2-5, with D perhaps matching TRBD1 (6 bases). The CDR3 covers 14 residues. Germline loops: CDR1 MNHEY, CDR2 SVGEGT. Between the trimmed V and J ends, which lost 3 bases and 5 bases, there was a span of 13 bases. The CDR3 nucleotides are TGTGCCAGCAGTTATAGGGGAAGGGGGGAGACCCAGTACTTC. Its protein product is CASSYRGRGETQYF.

This clonotype has more than one count but fewer than ten. This chain links TRBV3-1 with TRBJ1-2, with D perhaps TRBD1 (5 bases). The germline V gene has CDR1 LGHDT and CDR2 YNNKEL (reference sequence). V was trimmed by 1 base and J by 8 bases, leaving 14 bases between them. There are 14 residues in the CDR3. The CDR3 DNA is TGTGCCAGCAGCCAAGTTGGGGACCTCAGGGGCTACACCTTC. This codes for CASSQVGDLRGYTF.

The chain couples TRBV11-2 to TRBJ1-1; TRBD1 might be the D (6 bases). CDR1 is SGHAT and CDR2 is FQNNGV in the germline V gene. Deletions cut 3 bases from V and 0 bases from J, with 11 bases between. This CDR3 contains 15 residues. Here the CDR3 reads CASSFTDSLNTEAFF. CDR3 sequence (DNA): TGTGCCAGCAGCTTTACGGACAGTTTGAACACTGAAGCTTTCTTT.

The chain is built from TRBV15 and TRBJ1-2; no reliable D call. Per the germline V gene, CDR1 is LNHNV and CDR2 is YYDKDF (reference sequence). This CDR3 contains 14 residues. V lost 8 bases and J 5 bases, leaving 18 bases between the germline ends. DNA for the CDR3: TGTGCCACCCAAGGACGAGGGCGGAATTATGGCTACACCTTC. It is translated as CATQGRGRNYGYTF.

The DNA of the CDR3 is TGTGCCAGCAGCCAGGTTCAATCGATAGATACGCAGTATTTT. As protein: CASSQVQSIDTQYF. The rearrangement joins TRBV4-2 to TRBJ2-3; no clear D gene. V lost 3 bases to trimming and J lost 5 bases, with 12 bases between them. The germline V gene encodes CDR1 LGHNA and CDR2 YNFKEQ. The CDR3 has 14 amino acids.

This clonotype appeared many times. V usage is TRBV12-3 or TRBV12-4 and J usage is TRBJ2-4, with 9 bases lining up with TRBD2. V trimming: 0 bases; J trimming: 2 bases; junction bases outside the gene matches: 5. This CDR3 comprises 17 residues. CDR3 sequence (DNA): TGTGCCAGCAGTTTAGCGGTAGCGGGAGCGCCCAAAAACATTCAGTACTTC. This codes for CASSLAVAGAPKNIQYF.

The chain employs TRBV6-1 and TRBJ2-1; unclear D gene. The CDR3 has 15 residues. The germline V gene encodes CDR1 MNHNS and CDR2 SASEGT. Trimming took off 6 bases at V and 3 bases at J, with 15 bases between the two ends. This chain's CDR3 is CASRAREWDYNEQFF. In DNA, the CDR3 is TGTGCCAGCAGAGCTCGCGAGTGGGACTACAATGAGCAGTTCTTC.

This clonotype was seen ten or more times. J is TRBJ2-5 and V is TRBV5-6, with a possible D match to TRBD2 (6 bases). V lost 5 bases, J lost 4 bases, and 15 bases lay in between. Germline V gives CDR1 SGHDT, CDR2 YYEEEE. This CDR3 has 14 residues. Here the CDR3 DNA reads TGTGCCAGCAGTCCATGGCGGGGACGAGAGACCCAGTACTTC. This gives the protein CASSPWRGRETQYF.

This rearrangement joins TRBV20-1 to TRBJ2-5; no clear D. The V gene's germline CDR1 is DFQATT and CDR2 SNEGSKA (reference sequence). Trimming cost V 3 bases and J 1 base, with 3 bases left between them. This CDR3 contains 11 residues. This chain's CDR3 is CSASTQETQYF. In DNA, the CDR3 is TGCAGTGCTAGTACCCAAGAGACCCAGTACTTC.

The sample holds many counts of this clonotype. The CDR3: CASRLGAGGSVEQYF. CDR3 DNA sequence: TGTGCCAGCAGACTGGGAGCGGGAGGGTCCGTCGAGCAGTACTTC. The chain employs TRBV28 and TRBJ2-7; 10 nucleotides match TRBD2. Germline trimming cut 6 bases from V and 6 bases from J; bases unmatched to any gene: 11. Per germline, CDR1 MDHEN and CDR2 SYDVKM. The CDR3 length is 15 residues.

This clonotype was counted at least ten times. The rearrangement joins TRBV27 to TRBJ2-3, with 7 bases matching TRBD2. The CDR3 length is 14 residues. Trimming took 5 bases from V and 0 from J; bases not matched to a gene: 2. Germline CDR1 MNHEY, CDR2 SMNVEV (reference sequence). This CDR3 reads CASSLAESTDTQYF. The CDR3 DNA reads as TGTGCCAGCAGTCTAGCGGAGAGCACAGATACGCAGTATTTT.

This clonotype has just a few counts. The chain uses TRBV7-8 and TRBJ2-7, with TRBD1 as a possible D gene (6 bases). This CDR3 is built from 15 residues. The germline V gene has CDR1 SGHVS and CDR2 FQNEAQ. Trimming took 4 bases from V and 3 from J, leaving 16 bases between them. The DNA of the CDR3 is TGTGCCAGCAGCTGGCGGACAGCTGAAATCTACGAGCAGTACTTC. Protein product: CASSWRTAEIYEQYF.